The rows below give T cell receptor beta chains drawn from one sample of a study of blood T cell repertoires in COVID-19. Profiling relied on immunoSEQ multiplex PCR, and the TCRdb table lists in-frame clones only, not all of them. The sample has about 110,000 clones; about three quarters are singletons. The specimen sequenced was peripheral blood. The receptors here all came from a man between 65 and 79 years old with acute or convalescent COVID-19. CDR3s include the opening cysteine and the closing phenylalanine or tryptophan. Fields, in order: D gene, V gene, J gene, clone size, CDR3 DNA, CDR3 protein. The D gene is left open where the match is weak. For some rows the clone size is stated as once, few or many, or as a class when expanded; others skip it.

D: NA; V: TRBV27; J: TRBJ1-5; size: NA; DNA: TGTGCCAGCAGTCAACAGGGTGGCAATCAGCCCCAGCATTTT; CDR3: CASSQQGGNQPQHF
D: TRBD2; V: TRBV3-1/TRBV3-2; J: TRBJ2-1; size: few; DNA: TGTGCCAGCAGCCAAGATCTGGTAGCGGGACACAATGAGCAGTTCTTC; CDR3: CASSQDLVAGHNEQFF
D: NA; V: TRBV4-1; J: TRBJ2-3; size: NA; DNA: TGCGCCAGCAGCCAAGATGGGTCAGGGGTGGATACGCAGTATTTT; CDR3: CASSQDGSGVDTQYF
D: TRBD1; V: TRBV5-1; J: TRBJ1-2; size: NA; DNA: TGCGCCAGCAGCTTGGAGGGGCGCAGGGGGTATGGCTACACCTTC; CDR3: CASSLEGRRGYGYTF
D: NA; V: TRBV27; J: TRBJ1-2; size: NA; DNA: TGTGCCAGCAGTTTGGCAGGCTTCTATGGCTACACCTTC; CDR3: CASSLAGFYGYTF
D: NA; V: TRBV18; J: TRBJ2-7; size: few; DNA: TGTGCCAGCTCACTAGGACAGACTGGGGGCTACGAGCAGTACTTC; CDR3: CASSLGQTGGYEQYF
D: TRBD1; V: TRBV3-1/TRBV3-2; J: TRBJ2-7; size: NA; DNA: TGTGCCAGCAGCCCTCGACAGGGGACCTACGAGCAGTACTTC; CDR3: CASSPRQGTYEQYF
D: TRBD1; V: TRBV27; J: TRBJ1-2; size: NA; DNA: TGTGCCAGCAGTTTGTTGGGACAGGGGGCGCACGGCTACACTTTC; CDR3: CASSLLGQGAHGYTF
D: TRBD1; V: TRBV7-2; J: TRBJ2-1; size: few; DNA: TGTGCCAGCAGCACCCGGACAGGGTGGAATGAGCAGTTCTTC; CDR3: CASSTRTGWNEQFF
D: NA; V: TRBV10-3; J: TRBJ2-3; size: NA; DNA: TGTGCCATCAGTGACAGGGCCCGCACAGATACGCAGTATTTT; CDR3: CAISDRARTDTQYF
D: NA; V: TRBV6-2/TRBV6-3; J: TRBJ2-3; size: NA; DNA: TGTGCCAGCAGTTACTCGGGGCTACTCCCACGAGATACGCAGTATTTT; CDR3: CASSYSGLLPRDTQYF
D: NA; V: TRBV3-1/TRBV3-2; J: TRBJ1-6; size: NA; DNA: TGTGCCAGCAGCCCGACAGGTCTCTATAATTCACCCCTCCACTTT; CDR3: CASSPTGLYNSPLHF
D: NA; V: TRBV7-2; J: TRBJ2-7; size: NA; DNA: TGTGCCAGCAGCTTAAATCCAGGGGCGACCTACGAGCAGTACTTC; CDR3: CASSLNPGATYEQYF
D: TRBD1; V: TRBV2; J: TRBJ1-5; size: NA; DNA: TGTGCCAGCAGTGGGCCGGGACAGGGCAATCAGCCCCAGCATTTT; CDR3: CASSGPGQGNQPQHF
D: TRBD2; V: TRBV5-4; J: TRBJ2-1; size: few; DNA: TGTGCCAGCAGCTCCGGTGGGGCTAGCGGGGGCACCTACAATGAGCAGTTCTTC; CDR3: CASSSGGASGGTYNEQFF
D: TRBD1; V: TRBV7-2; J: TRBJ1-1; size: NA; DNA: TGTGCCAGCAGCCCCGACAGGGGAGGCACTGAAGCTTTCTTT; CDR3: CASSPDRGGTEAFF
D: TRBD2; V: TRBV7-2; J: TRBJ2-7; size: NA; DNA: TGTGCCAGCACCAGACTAGCGGGGGACTACGAGCAGTACTTC; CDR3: CASTRLAGDYEQYF
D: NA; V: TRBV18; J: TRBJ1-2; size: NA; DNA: TGTGCCAGCTCAGCAGGCACAGGCGGAGGCTACACCTTC; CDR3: CASSAGTGGGYTF
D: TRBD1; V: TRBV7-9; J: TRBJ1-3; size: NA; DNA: TGTGCCAGCAGCGATATGCGGGGACAGAGTGGAAACACCATATATTTT; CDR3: CASSDMRGQSGNTIYF
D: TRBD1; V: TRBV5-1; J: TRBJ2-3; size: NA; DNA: TGCGCCAGCAGCGGAACGGACAGGGGGCCTGATACGCAGTATTTT; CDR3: CASSGTDRGPDTQYF
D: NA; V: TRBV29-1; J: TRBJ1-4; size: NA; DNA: TGCAGCGTTGAAAGGGAGTCGGAGGGCTCGAAACTGTTTTTT; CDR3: CSVERESEGSKLFF
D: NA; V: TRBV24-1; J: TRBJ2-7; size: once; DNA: TGTGCCACCAGTGATCCCCCGACACCCGGAATCGACGAGCAGTACTTC; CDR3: CATSDPPTPGIDEQYF
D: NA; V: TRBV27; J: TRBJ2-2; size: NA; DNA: TGTGCCAGCAGTTTAGAGGGGAGGCCACGCGACGGGGAGCTGTTTTTT; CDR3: CASSLEGRPRDGELFF
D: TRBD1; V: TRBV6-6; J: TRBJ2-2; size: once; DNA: TGTGCCAGCAGCCTAACCGGGACAGGGGGGTTCGGGGAGCTGTTTTTT; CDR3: CASSLTGTGGFGELFF
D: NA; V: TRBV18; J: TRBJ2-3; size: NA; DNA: TGTGCCAGCTCACTCGGTACAGCTGGCACAGATACGCAGTATTTT; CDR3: CASSLGTAGTDTQYF
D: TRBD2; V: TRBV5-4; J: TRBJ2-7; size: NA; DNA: TGTGCCAGCAGCTGGACTAGCGGGGACGACGAGCAGTACTTC; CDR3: CASSWTSGDDEQYF
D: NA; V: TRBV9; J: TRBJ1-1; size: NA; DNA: TGTGCCAGCAGCCCCGAGGGGACAAACATGAACACTGAAGCTTTCTTT; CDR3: CASSPEGTNMNTEAFF
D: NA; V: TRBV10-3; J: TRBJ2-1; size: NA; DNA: TGTGCCATCAGTGAGTTATCGGGTTACAATGAGCAGTTCTTC; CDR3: CAISELSGYNEQFF
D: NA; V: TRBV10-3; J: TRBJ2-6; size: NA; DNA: TGTGCCATCAGTGAGCCCTCGGGGGTAGGGGCCAACGTCCTGACTTTC; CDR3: CAISEPSGVGANVLTF
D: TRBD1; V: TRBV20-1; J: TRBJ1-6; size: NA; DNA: TGCAGTGCTAGTGGGGGGCGAGGGACAGGGAGCTCCTATAATTCACCCCTCCACTTT; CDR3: CSASGGRGTGSSYNSPLHF
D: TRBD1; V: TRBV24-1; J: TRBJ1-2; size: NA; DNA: TGTGCCACCAGCAAGGACAGGTTCTATGGCTACACCTTC; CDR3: CATSKDRFYGYTF
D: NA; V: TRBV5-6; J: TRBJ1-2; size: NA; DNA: TGTGCCAGCTTTGATGGGGGGAAATCTGACTATGGCTACACCTTC; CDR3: CASFDGGKSDYGYTF
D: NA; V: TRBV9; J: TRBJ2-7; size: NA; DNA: TGTGCCAGCAGCGCGAGCGTTTCCCGCCTAGACGAGCAGTACTTC; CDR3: CASSASVSRLDEQYF
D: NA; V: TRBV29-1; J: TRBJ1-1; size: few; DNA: TGCAGCGGGACAGTTCTGAACACTGAAGCTTTCTTT; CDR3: CSGTVLNTEAFF
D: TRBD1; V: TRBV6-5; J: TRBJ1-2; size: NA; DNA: TGTGCCAGCAGGGGACAGGGCGGATCTAACTATGGCTACACCTTC; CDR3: CASRGQGGSNYGYTF
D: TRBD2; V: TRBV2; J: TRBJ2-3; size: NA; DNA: TGTGCCAGCGGCCGAAGCGGGGGGTTGGATACGCAGTATTTT; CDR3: CASGRSGGLDTQYF
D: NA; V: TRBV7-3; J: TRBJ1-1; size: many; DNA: TGTGCCAGCAGCTTAGGGCCAGGGGTATATAATGAAGCTTTCTTT; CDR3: CASSLGPGVYNEAFF
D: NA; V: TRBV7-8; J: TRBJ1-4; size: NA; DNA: TGTGCCAGCAGCTTAGGGGGCACAGCAAATGAAAAACTGTTTTTT; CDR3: CASSLGGTANEKLFF
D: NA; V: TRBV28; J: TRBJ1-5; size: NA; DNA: TGTGCCAGCAGGGGAGGAAGCAATCAGCCCCAGCATTTT; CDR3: CASRGGSNQPQHF
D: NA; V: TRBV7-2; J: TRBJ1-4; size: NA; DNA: TGTGCCAGCAGCTTAAGTGGGGCGCCGGCTAATGAAAAACTGTTTTTT; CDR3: CASSLSGAPANEKLFF
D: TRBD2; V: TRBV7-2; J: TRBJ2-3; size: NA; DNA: TGTGCCAGCAGCTTAGCTTTGGCACTAGCGGGGGGTGATACGCAGTATTTT; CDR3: CASSLALALAGGDTQYF
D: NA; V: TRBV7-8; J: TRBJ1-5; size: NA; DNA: TGTGCCAGCAGCTTACTCGGACAGAACTATCAGCCCCAGCATTTT; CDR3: CASSLLGQNYQPQHF
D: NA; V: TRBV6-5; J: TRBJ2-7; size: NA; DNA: TGTGCCAGCAAAGGGGCAGGGGCAGGGGACAACGAGCAGTACTTC; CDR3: CASKGAGAGDNEQYF
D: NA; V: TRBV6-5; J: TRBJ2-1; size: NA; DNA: TGTGCCAGCAGTTACTCCGGACTCGGTTATGAGCAGTTCTTC; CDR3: CASSYSGLGYEQFF
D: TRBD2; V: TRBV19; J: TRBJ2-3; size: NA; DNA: TGTGCCAGTAGTGTACTAGCGGGGCTTGACACAGATACGCAGTATTTT; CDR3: CASSVLAGLDTDTQYF
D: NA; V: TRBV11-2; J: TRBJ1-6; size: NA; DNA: TGTGCCAGCAGCTTGGAGGGATTTATAAATTCACCCCTCCACTTT; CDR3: CASSLEGFINSPLHF
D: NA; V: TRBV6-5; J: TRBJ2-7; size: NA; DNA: TGTGCCAGCAGGGGGATAGGGGCATACTACGAGCAGTACTTC; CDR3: CASRGIGAYYEQYF
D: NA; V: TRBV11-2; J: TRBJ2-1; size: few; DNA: TGTGCCAGCAGCTCCCCCCGAAGGTCCGGGGATGAGCAGTTCTTC; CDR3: CASSSPRRSGDEQFF
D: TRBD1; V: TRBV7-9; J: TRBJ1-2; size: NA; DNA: TGTGCCAGCAGCACTCCGACAGGGGTAACGGGCTACACCTTC; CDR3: CASSTPTGVTGYTF
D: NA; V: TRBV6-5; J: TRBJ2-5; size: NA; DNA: TGTGCCAGCAGTCCACGAATGTGGCAGGAAGAGACCCAGTACTTC; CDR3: CASSPRMWQEETQYF
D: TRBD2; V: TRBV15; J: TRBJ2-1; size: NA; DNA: TGTGCCACCAGCAGAGACCTAGGACTAGCGGGGGGTGAGCAGTTCTTC; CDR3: CATSRDLGLAGGEQFF
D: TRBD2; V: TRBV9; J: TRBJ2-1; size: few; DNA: TGTGCCAGCAGCAGCAGCGGGGGGGCCTACAATGAGCAGTTCTTC; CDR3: CASSSSGGAYNEQFF
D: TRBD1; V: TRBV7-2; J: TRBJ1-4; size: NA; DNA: TGTGCCAGCAGCCGGGACAGGCTTAATGAAAAACTGTTTTTT; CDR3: CASSRDRLNEKLFF
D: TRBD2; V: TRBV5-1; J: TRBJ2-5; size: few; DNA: TGCGCCAGCAGCCAGGGACTAGCCTACCAAGAGACCCAGTACTTC; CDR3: CASSQGLAYQETQYF